This T cell receptor beta chain stems from a study of prognosis after radiotherapy for stage I lung cancer. This clonotype occurred a few times. Germline V gene lookup returns CDR1 KGHSH and CDR2 LQKENI. CDR3 size: 16 residues. V lost 2 bases and J lost 1; bases outside the gene matches: 0. Amplification of TCR beta CDR3 from genomic DNA used two-round multiplex PCR. TRBV and TRBJ genes each had their own specific primers in first-round PCR. TCRdb called the multiplex PCR reads again in MiXCR, with one record for every CDR3 protein. The sample has over 45,000 distinct CDR3 sequences, more than 25% seen once.

This sequence was found in a donor aged 50 or older with non-small cell lung cancer. The chain carries TRBV18 and TRBJ2-4; TRBD2 aligns across 12 bases. This sample comprised PBMCs, obtained before or after stereotactic body radiation therapy (not recorded which). This chain's CDR3 is CASSPTSGGAKNIQYF. The CDR3 nucleotides read TGTGCCAGCTCACCAACTAGCGGGGGGGCCAAAAACATTCAGTACTTC. The full variable domain, in which reference TRBV18 and TRBJ2-4 provide the parts outside the CDR3, is NAGVMQNPRHLVRRRGQEARLRCSPMKGHSHVYWYRQLPEEGLKFMVYLQKENIIDESGMPKERFSAEFPKEGPSILRIQQVVRGDSAAYFCASSPTSGGAKNIQYFGAGTRLSVL.